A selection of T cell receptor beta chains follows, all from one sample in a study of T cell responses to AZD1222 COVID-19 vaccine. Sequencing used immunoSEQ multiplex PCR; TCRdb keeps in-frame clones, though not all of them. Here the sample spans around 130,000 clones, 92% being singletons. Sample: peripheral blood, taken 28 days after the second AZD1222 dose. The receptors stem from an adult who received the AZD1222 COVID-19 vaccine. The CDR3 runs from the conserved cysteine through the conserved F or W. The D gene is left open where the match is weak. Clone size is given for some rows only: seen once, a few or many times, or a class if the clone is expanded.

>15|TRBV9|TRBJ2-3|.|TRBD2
CASSVTGTSADTQYF
TGTGCCAGCAGCGTAACCGGGACTAGTGCAGATACGCAGTATTTT
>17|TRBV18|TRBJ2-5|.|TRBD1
CASSPGQAESSQETQYF
TGTGCCAGCTCACCCGGACAGGCCGAAAGTTCCCAAGAGACCCAGTACTTC
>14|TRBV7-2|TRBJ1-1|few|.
CASSPDSGSSEAFF
TGTGCCAGCAGCCCGGACAGTGGTAGTTCTGAAGCTTTCTTT
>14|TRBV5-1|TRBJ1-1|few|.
CASTMDSLNTEAFF
TGCGCCAGCACCATGGACAGCTTGAACACTGAAGCTTTCTTT
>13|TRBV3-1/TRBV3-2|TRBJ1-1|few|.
CASSQGGNTEAFF
TGTGCCAGCAGCCAAGGCGGGAACACTGAAGCTTTCTTT
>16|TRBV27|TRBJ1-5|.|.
CASSTGAPFSNQPQHF
TGTGCCAGCAGTACAGGCGCCCCGTTTAGCAATCAGCCCCAGCATTTT
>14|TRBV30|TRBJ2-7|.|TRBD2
CAWSGTSGKYEQYF
TGTGCCTGGAGTGGGACTAGCGGGAAATACGAGCAGTACTTC
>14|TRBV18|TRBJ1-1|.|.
CASSPQDRNTEAFF
TGTGCCAGCTCACCACAGGACAGGAACACTGAAGCTTTCTTT
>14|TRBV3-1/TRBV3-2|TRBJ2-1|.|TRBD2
CASSPVVSGGPKFF
TGTGCCAGCAGCCCGGTAGTTAGCGGGGGCCCCAAGTTCTTC
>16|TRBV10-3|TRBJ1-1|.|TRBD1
CAISESSGRGRGEAFF
TGTGCCATCAGTGAGTCGTCCGGCAGGGGGCGAGGTGAAGCTTTCTTT
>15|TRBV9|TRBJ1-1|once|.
CASTPGTGLYTEAFF
TGTGCCAGCACCCCGGGAACGGGGCTTTACACTGAAGCTTTCTTT
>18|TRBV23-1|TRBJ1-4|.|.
CASSQSYTRLPCNEKLFF
TGCGCCAGCAGTCAATCCTATACGCGATTACCTTGTAATGAAAAACTGTTTTTT
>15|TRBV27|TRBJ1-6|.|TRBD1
CASSFTGTGGSPLHF
TGTGCCAGCAGTTTTACCGGGACAGGGGGATCACCCCTCCACTTT
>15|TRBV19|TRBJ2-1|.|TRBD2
CASSGGTSGSWVQFF
TGTGCCAGTAGTGGGGGGACTAGCGGGAGTTGGGTGCAGTTCTTC
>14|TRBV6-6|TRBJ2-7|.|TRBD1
CASRGDRAFQEQYF
TGTGCCAGCAGGGGGGACAGGGCGTTTCAGGAGCAGTACTTC
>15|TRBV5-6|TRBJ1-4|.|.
CASSLSVRVEEKLFF
TGTGCCAGCAGTCTTTCAGTCAGGGTGGAAGAAAAACTGTTTTTT
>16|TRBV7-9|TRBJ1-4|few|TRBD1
CASSVGQGENNEKLFF
TGTGCCAGCAGCGTCGGACAGGGGGAGAATAATGAAAAACTGTTTTTT
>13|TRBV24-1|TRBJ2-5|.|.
CATSGDTQETQYF
TGTGCCACCAGTGGTGACACCCAAGAGACCCAGTACTTC
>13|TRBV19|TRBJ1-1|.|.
CASSSTTNTEAFF
TGTGCCAGTAGTAGTACAACGAACACTGAAGCTTTCTTT
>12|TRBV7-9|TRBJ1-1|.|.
CASSTDSSEAFF
TGTGCCAGCAGCACGGACAGCTCTGAAGCTTTCTTT
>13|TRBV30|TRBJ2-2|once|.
CAWSDTNTGELFF
TGTGCCTGGAGTGACACGAACACCGGGGAGCTGTTTTTT
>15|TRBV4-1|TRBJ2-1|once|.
CASSSSGEDYNEQFF
TGCGCCAGCTCCTCCTCTGGTGAGGATTACAATGAGCAGTTCTTC
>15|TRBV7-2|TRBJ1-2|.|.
CASSPDGGEGYGYTF
TGTGCCAGCAGCCCCGATGGGGGCGAGGGCTATGGCTACACCTTC
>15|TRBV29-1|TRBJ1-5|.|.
CSAILQGMGNQPQHF
TGCAGCGCCATATTGCAGGGTATGGGCAATCAGCCCCAGCATTTT
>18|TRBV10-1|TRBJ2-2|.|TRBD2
CASSFRLAGKANTGELFF
TGCGCCAGCAGTTTTCGGCTAGCGGGTAAAGCGAACACCGGGGAGCTGTTTTTT
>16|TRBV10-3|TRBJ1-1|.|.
CAITGGRGRGNTEAFF
TGTGCCATCACCGGGGGAAGGGGTCGAGGGAACACTGAAGCTTTCTTT
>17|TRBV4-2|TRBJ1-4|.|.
CASSPRDGRSLNEKLFF
TGTGCCAGCAGCCCCCGGGACGGGAGAAGCCTTAATGAAAAACTGTTTTTT
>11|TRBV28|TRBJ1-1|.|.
CASLKGTEAFF
TGTGCCAGCCTCAAAGGGACTGAAGCTTTCTTT
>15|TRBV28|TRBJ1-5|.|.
CASSFLDRKNQPQHF
TGTGCCAGCAGTTTCTTAGACAGGAAGAATCAGCCCCAGCATTTT
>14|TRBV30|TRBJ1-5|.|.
CAWSKKRGSQPQHF
TGTGCCTGGAGTAAAAAGAGGGGCAGCCAGCCCCAGCATTTT
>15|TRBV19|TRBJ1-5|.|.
CASSRQPGSNQPQHF
TGTGCCAGTAGCAGACAGCCAGGGAGCAATCAGCCCCAGCATTTT
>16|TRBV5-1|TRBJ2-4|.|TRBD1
CASSFSPGQALNIQYF
TGCGCCAGCAGCTTCTCGCCGGGACAGGCCCTAAACATTCAGTACTTC
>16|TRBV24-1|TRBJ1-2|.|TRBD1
CATSDDGTGGAYGYTF
TGTGCCACCAGTGACGACGGGACAGGTGGGGCCTATGGCTACACCTTC
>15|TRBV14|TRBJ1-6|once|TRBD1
CASSARDRRNSPLHF
TGTGCCAGCAGTGCTCGGGACAGGAGAAATTCACCCCTCCACTTT
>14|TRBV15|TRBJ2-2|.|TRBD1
CATAGTGVSGELFF
TGTGCCACAGCCGGGACAGGGGTTAGCGGGGAGCTGTTTTTT
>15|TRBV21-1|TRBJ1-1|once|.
CASSYTGGQKAEAFF
TGTGCCAGCAGCTACACAGGGGGCCAAAAGGCTGAAGCTTTCTTT
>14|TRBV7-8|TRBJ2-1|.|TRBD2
CASSPGGIYNEQFF
TGTGCCAGCAGTCCCGGGGGGATCTACAATGAGCAGTTCTTC
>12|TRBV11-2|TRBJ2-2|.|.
CASSLGTGELFF
TGTGCCAGCAGCTTGGGAACCGGGGAGCTGTTTTTT
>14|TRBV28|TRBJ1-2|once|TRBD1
CASRSSGGDYGYTF
TGTGCCAGCAGGAGCTCAGGGGGCGACTATGGCTACACCTTC
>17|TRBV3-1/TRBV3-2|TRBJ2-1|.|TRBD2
CASSLEIGAGGPNEQFF
TGTGCCAGCAGCCTCGAAATAGGAGCGGGGGGGCCGAATGAGCAGTTCTTC
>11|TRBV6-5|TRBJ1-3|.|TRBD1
CASTQGGTIYF
TGTGCCAGCACACAGGGGGGCACCATATATTTT
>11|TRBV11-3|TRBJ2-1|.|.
CASGGYNEQFF
TGTGCCAGCGGGGGGTACAATGAGCAGTTCTTC
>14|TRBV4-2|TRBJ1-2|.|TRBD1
CASSHRTGGDGYTF
TGTGCCAGCAGCCATCGGACAGGGGGAGATGGCTACACCTTC
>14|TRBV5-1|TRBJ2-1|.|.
CASSLGGNSREQFF
TGCGCCAGCAGCTTGGGGGGCAATAGCAGAGAGCAGTTCTTC
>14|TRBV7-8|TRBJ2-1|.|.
CASSLNPSSNEQFF
TGTGCCAGCAGCTTAAACCCGTCTAGCAACGAGCAGTTCTTC
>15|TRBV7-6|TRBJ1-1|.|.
CASSDLRPMNTEAFF
TGTGCCAGCAGTGATCTCAGGCCGATGAACACTGAAGCTTTCTTT
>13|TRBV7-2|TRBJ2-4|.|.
CASSLEPKNIQYF
TGTGCCAGCAGCCTAGAGCCCAAAAACATTCAGTACTTC
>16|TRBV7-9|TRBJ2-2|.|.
CASSPGDGRETGELFF
TGTGCCAGCAGCCCGGGGGACGGGAGAGAGACCGGGGAGCTGTTTTTT
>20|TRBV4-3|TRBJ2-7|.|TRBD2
CASSLRGPGTSGRAGYEQYF
TGCGCCAGCAGCCTAAGGGGACCCGGGACTAGCGGGAGGGCCGGGTACGAGCAGTACTTC
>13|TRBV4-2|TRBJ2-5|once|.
CASSQGLQETQYF
TGTGCCAGCAGCCAAGGGCTCCAAGAGACCCAGTACTTC
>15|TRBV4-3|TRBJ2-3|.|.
CASSQDDQGTDTQYF
TGCGCCAGCAGCCAAGACGACCAGGGCACGGATACGCAGTATTTT
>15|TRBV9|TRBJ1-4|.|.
CASSVDPGKSEKLFF
TGTGCCAGCAGCGTAGATCCAGGGAAAAGTGAAAAACTGTTTTTT
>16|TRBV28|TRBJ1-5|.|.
CASSTRARGGNQPQHF
TGTGCCAGCAGTACTAGGGCCCGGGGGGGCAATCAGCCCCAGCATTTT